This T cell receptor (beta chain) was identified during a study of early T cells in non-severe SARS-CoV-2 infection. The overall study: Sequenced material consisted of bulk RNA (from unsorted whole blood), and chains were unpaired.

Molecules of cDNA were individually given unique molecular identifiers that were attached to them. Using its own MiXCR run on the 5' RACE reads, TCRdb lists one record per CDR3 protein. The data show 34,000 or so distinct CDR3 sequences, over 9% seen once. This clonotype was recorded many times. CDR3 length: 13 residues. Per the germline V gene, CDR1 is SGHNT and CDR2 is YYREEE (reference sequence). The V end lost 1 base, the J end lost 2 bases, and 6 bases lay between the germline ends. The rearrangement uses TRBV5-4 and TRBJ2-5; D ambiguous. Input material: whole blood. The TCR originated in an adult who was a healthcare worker with PCR-confirmed SARS-CoV-2 infection or an uninfected control (not recorded which). The DNA for the CDR3 is TGTGCCAGCAGCTTGATGGGGCAAGAGACCCAGTACTTC. This encodes CASSLMGQETQYF.